Below, 28 T cell receptor beta chains from the same sample are listed, as sequenced in a study of early stage breast cancer tumors. Here immunoSEQ multiplex PCR was the method, and the copy in TCRdb shows in-frame clones only, minus some. The table includes around 60,000 clones, roughly 80% detected once. Material for sequencing was blood. The receptors stem from a young adult with breast cancer.

The chain is built from TRBV19 and TRBJ1-1; no clear D. CDR3 length: 13 amino acids. Germline assignment: CDR1 LNHDA and CDR2 SQIVND (reference sequence). The V end was cut by 11 bases, the J end by 0 bases, with 13 bases between. CDR3 sequence (DNA): TGTGCCGGGCCGGCCGTCATGAACACTGAAGCTTTCTTT. Translating gives CAGPAVMNTEAFF.

V gene TRBV6-4 combines with J gene TRBJ2-7; a weak D match, TRBD2 (6 bases). This CDR3 comprises 15 residues. Germline CDR1 and CDR2: MRHNA and SNTAGT. V gave up 3 bases and J gave up 4 bases, with 16 bases separating them. The CDR3 nucleotides read TGTGCCAGCAGTGAGGGTAGCGGACCTTCATACGAGCAGTACTTC. Translation: CASSEGSGPSYEQYF.

The chain joins TRBV18 to TRBJ1-1, with D tentatively TRBD1 (6 bases). The CDR3 sequence is 14 residues long. Germline CDR1 is KGHSH and CDR2 is LQKENI. The V gene lost 6 bases and the J gene lost 1 base, with 12 bases spanning the gap. CDR3 sequence (DNA): TGTGCCAGCTCCCCGGACAGAACGAACACTGAAGCTTTCTTT. Amino acids: CASSPDRTNTEAFF.

V is TRBV4-3 and J is TRBJ2-1, with D possibly being TRBD1 or TRBD2 (5 bases each). CDR1 and CDR2 (germline): LGHNA, YSLEER. With 4 bases removed from V and 2 bases from J, the gap between germline ends came to 15 bases. CDR3 length equals 16 residues. CDR3 in DNA: TGCGCCAGCAGCCTGGCGCAGGGAGAGCCCTACAATGAGCAGTTCTTC. This codes for CASSLAQGEPYNEQFF.

This clone was detected a few times. This chain connects TRBV9 to TRBJ2-1; a weak D match, TRBD2 (6 bases). The CDR3 totals 14 residues. CDR1 and CDR2 from the germline V gene are SGDLS and YYNGEE. The germline V and J ends were trimmed by 0 bases and 13 bases, with 17 bases remaining between them. The CDR3 is CASSVAYRASDQFF. CDR3 bases: TGTGCCAGCAGCGTAGCTTACCGAGCTAGCGACCAGTTCTTC.

The V call is TRBV29-1, the J call TRBJ2-7; TRBD2 matches at 12 bases. The CDR3 consists of 13 residues. V was clipped by 6 bases and J by 6 bases; unmatched bases: 6. Per the germline V gene, CDR1 is SQVTM and CDR2 is ANQGSEA. The CDR3 DNA reads TGCAGCGTGAGTACTAGCGGGAGGAGCGAGCAGTACTTC. This translates into CSVSTSGRSEQYF.

The J gene is TRBJ2-1, the V gene TRBV15; maybe TRBD2 (6 bases). Germline V lookup: CDR1 LNHNV, CDR2 YYDKDF (reference sequence). V was pared by 0 bases and J by 5 bases, with 11 bases between. The CDR3 loop spans 15 amino acids. In DNA, the CDR3 is TGTGCCACCAGCAGAGAGGTTAGCGGAAACAATGAGCAGTTCTTC. Translating gives CATSREVSGNNEQFF.

The V gene is TRBV6-1, the J gene TRBJ1-4; 9 nucleotides match TRBD1. Trimming took 1 base from V and 8 from J; bases not matched to a gene: 11. The germline gives CDR1 MNHNS, CDR2 SASEGT. This CDR3 is 17 amino acids long. Here the CDR3 reads CASSEEYGGTGREKLFF. The CDR3 DNA is TGTGCCAGCAGTGAAGAGTATGGTGGGACAGGGAGAGAAAAACTGTTTTTT.

The chain carries TRBV5-1 and TRBJ2-1; 7 bases align to TRBD1. V shed 0 bases and J 5 bases; nucleotides not matched to a gene: 5. In germline, CDR1 is SGHRS, CDR2 YFSETQ. The CDR3 contains 15 residues. The CDR3 spells CASSLEDRADNEQFF. The CDR3, as DNA: TGCGCCAGCAGCTTGGAAGACAGGGCCGACAATGAGCAGTTCTTC.

This chain connects TRBV10-3 to TRBJ1-2; tentative D call: TRBD1 (6 bases). V was shortened by 11 bases and J by 2 bases, with 21 bases between the two germline ends. The CDR3 has 15 residues. CDR1 ENHRY and CDR2 SYGVKD come from the germline V gene. The CDR3 DNA sequence: TGTGCCGCCGCCGCGACAGAGGGGGGCAACTATGGCTACACCTTC. It translates to CAAAATEGGNYGYTF.

This clone was recorded once. V is TRBV6-1 and J is TRBJ1-5; no clear D gene. V lost 3 bases and J 4 bases, leaving 10 bases between the germline ends. The CDR3 has 14 amino acids. CDR1 is MNHNS, CDR2 SASEGT, per germline. The DNA for the CDR3 is TGTGCCAGCAGTGAGCAAGGTTCGAATCAGCCCCAGCATTTT. Translating gives CASSEQGSNQPQHF.

V and J are TRBV11-3 and TRBJ2-3; 9 bases align to TRBD1. The CDR3 runs 15 residues. With 1 base clipped from V and 5 bases from J, the junction kept 4 bases outside the gene matches. Germline V lookup: CDR1 SGHNT, CDR2 YENEEA. CDR3 DNA: TGTGCCAGCAGCTTAGGGACAGGGGCGGTAGATACGCAGTATTTT. Its translation: CASSLGTGAVDTQYF.

V usage is TRBV11-2 and J usage is TRBJ2-3, with D unclear. The CDR3 is 14 residues long. Trimming cost V 5 bases and J 1 base, with 10 bases left between them. Germline V gene data show CDR1 as SGHAT and CDR2 as FQNNGV. As DNA, the CDR3 is TGTGCCAGCAGCCGTCTATTAGGCACAGATACGCAGTATTTT. Its translation: CASSRLLGTDTQYF.

This chain uses TRBV19 with TRBJ2-7, with D perhaps TRBD1 (5 bases). V lost 6 bases, J lost 3 bases, and 15 bases lay in between. Germline V gives CDR1 LNHDA, CDR2 SQIVND (reference sequence). This CDR3 spans 14 amino acids. CDR3 DNA sequence: TGTGCCAGTAGCAACTTCGACAGAAGCTACGAGCAGTACTTC. This encodes CASSNFDRSYEQYF.

As for this clone: This CDR3 is also generated by other DNA sequences in the sample. This chain uses TRBV9 with TRBJ2-7; 7 nucleotides align to TRBD2. This CDR3 has 13 amino acids. J gave up 3 bases and V 0 bases, and 0 bases lay outside the gene matches. Per germline, CDR1 SGDLS and CDR2 YYNGEE. The CDR3 DNA reads TGTGCCAGCAGCGTAGGCGGGAGCTACGAGCAGTACTTC. It translates to CASSVGGSYEQYF.

This clone was detected a few times. The chain joins TRBV5-1 to TRBJ2-7, with 8 bases fitting TRBD2. Germline V gene lookup returns CDR1 SGHRS and CDR2 YFSETQ. The CDR3 totals 16 residues. The ends lost 4 bases at V and 6 bases at J; junction bases unmatched: 15. CDR3 coding DNA: TGCGCCAGCAGCCTGGGTGAGGGACTAGGTATTTCCGAGCAGTACTTC. Protein sequence: CASSLGEGLGISEQYF. Full variable domain (missing parts from reference TRBV5-1 and TRBJ2-7): KAGVTQTPRYLIKTRGQQVTLSCSPISGHRSVSWYQQTPGQGLQFLFEYFSETQRNKGNFPGRFSGRQFSNSRSEMNVSTLELGDSALYLCASSLGEGLGISEQYFGPGTRLTVT.

The chain couples TRBV11-2 to TRBJ2-3; D is perhaps TRBD2 (5 bases). Germline V CDR1 and CDR2: SGHAT, FQNNGV. The CDR3 loop spans 17 amino acids. V was clipped by 2 bases and J by 0 bases, with 15 bases between them. CDR3 sequence reads: CASSLRAVRSSTDTQYF. The CDR3 bases are TGTGCCAGCAGCTTAAGAGCGGTCCGTTCTAGCACAGATACGCAGTATTTT.

The V gene is TRBV30, the J gene TRBJ1-1; tentatively, D is TRBD1 (6 bases). Germline lookup yields CDR1 GTSNPN and CDR2 SVGIG (reference sequence). V gave up 5 bases and J gave up 10 bases, with 20 bases separating them. The length of the CDR3 is 13 residues. CDR3: CAWVDRLPARAFF. CDR3 DNA: TGTGCCTGGGTCGACAGGCTACCAGCTCGAGCTTTCTTT.

V and J are TRBV7-6 and TRBJ2-1; D possibly corresponds to TRBD2 (5 bases). Germline values: CDR1 SGHVS, CDR2 FNYEAQ. This CDR3 comprises 15 residues. Trimming took 2 bases from V and 0 from J, leaving 8 bases between them. CDR3 protein: CASSLTRGSYNEQFF. The CDR3 nucleotides read TGTGCCAGCAGCTTAACTAGAGGCTCCTACAATGAGCAGTTCTTC.

J is TRBJ2-5 and V is TRBV29-1, with D unclear. Per the germline V gene, CDR1 is SQVTM and CDR2 is ANQGSEA. V was clipped by 5 bases and J by 2 bases, with 9 bases between them. The CDR3 has 12 residues. The CDR3 loop reads CSVSQSQETQYF. CDR3 nucleotides: TGCAGCGTTTCTCAGAGTCAAGAGACCCAGTACTTC.

This clone has a handful of counts. The chain joins TRBV5-1 to TRBJ2-7, with D possibly TRBD1 on 5 matching bases. Trimming pared 5 bases from V and 4 bases from J, leaving 10 bases between. Germline CDR1 reads SGHRS; CDR2 reads YFSETQ. The CDR3 totals 12 residues. The CDR3 bases are TGCGCCAGCAGATCTGGACAATACGAGCAGTACTTC. This gives the protein CASRSGQYEQYF.

V is TRBV5-4 and J is TRBJ2-5, with unresolved D. The last part of the DNA fits TRBJ2-7 better; the J call may be wrong. This CDR3 has 14 amino acids. Germline CDR1 reads SGHNT; CDR2 reads YYREEE (reference sequence). The DNA for the CDR3 is TGTGCCAGCAGCTCCGACTTACTTTCCTACGAGCAGTACTTC. Residues: CASSSDLLSYEQYF.

The chain links TRBV2 to TRBJ1-2; the D gene is possibly TRBD1 (5 bases). Trimming took 4 bases from V and 4 from J, leaving 10 bases between them. Looked up from germline, CDR1 is SNHLY and CDR2 is FYNNEI. This CDR3 has 13 residues. The CDR3 DNA reads TGTGCCAGCAGTGCTGGGACTGTCTATGGCTACACCTTC. This gives the protein CASSAGTVYGYTF.

This clone was detected only once. CDR3 bases: TGCGCCAGCAATACGAGGAGCGATGAGCAGTTCTTC. It codes for CASNTRSDEQFF. V is TRBV10-2 and J is TRBJ2-1, with D unresolved. The CDR3 runs 12 residues. The germline V gene has CDR1 WSHSY and CDR2 SAAADI. Between the trimmed V and J ends, which lost 7 bases and 8 bases, there was a span of 12 bases.

The gene calls are TRBV4-1 and TRBJ1-5, with no clear D. Trimming pared 0 bases from V and 4 bases from J, leaving 7 bases between. The CDR3 is made up of 14 amino acids. The V gene's germline CDR1 is MGHRA and CDR2 YSYEKL. In nucleotides, the CDR3 is TGCGCCAGCAGCCAAGAACGAGGGAATCAGCCCCAGCATTTT. This gives the protein CASSQERGNQPQHF.

V and J are TRBV27 and TRBJ2-5; the match to TRBD2 covers 13 bases. V lost 5 bases, J lost 7 bases, and 7 bases stayed unmatched. The CDR3 runs 15 residues. Germline CDR1 reads MNHEY; CDR2 reads SMNVEV (reference sequence). In DNA, the CDR3 is TGTGCCAGCAGTACGGGACTAGCGGGAACCTGGACCCAGTACTTC. Its protein product is CASSTGLAGTWTQYF.

The chain is built from TRBV4-1 and TRBJ1-1; unclear D gene. Germline-derived CDR1 and CDR2 are MGHRA and YSYEKL. The CDR3 is 13 residues long. Trimming took off 3 bases at V and 1 base at J, with 6 bases between the two ends. In DNA form, the CDR3 reads TGCGCCAGCAGCCAGGCGAGGAACACTGAAGCTTTCTTT. Protein product: CASSQARNTEAFF.

V and J are TRBV22-1 and TRBJ2-1; no check of the table's D call, TRBD2, against the DNA was made. TRBV22-1 is shown as a pseudogene. The CDR3 sequence is 14 residues long. CDR3 coding DNA: TGTCCTGGGAGCGCCGGGAGGTCTAAAAATGAGCAGTTCTTC. It encodes CPGSAGRSKNEQFF.